Listed below are T cell receptor beta chains from one sample, sequenced in a study of radiation and T cells in renal cell carcinoma. Using immunoSEQ multiplex PCR, the repertoire was profiled, and TCRdb retains in-frame clones only, with some absent. The sample shows 150,000 to 180,000 clones, 80% to 90% of them seen only once. The sample in question was blood, obtained from a patient whose treatment included radiotherapy and nephrectomy. All receptors come from a woman aged 45-59 years with renal cell carcinoma. CDR3s include the opening cysteine and the closing phenylalanine or tryptophan. Fields, in order: D gene, V gene, J gene, clone size, CDR3 length, CDR3 DNA, CDR3 protein. D genes are given only for firm matches. The size of a clone is reported for some rows only, either as once, few or many, or as a class for expanded clones.

>NA|TRBV7-3|TRBJ1-2|once|16
TGTGCCAGCAGCTTACTCGGAGGACGGGGCTCGCGAGGCTACACCTTC
CASSLLGGRGSRGYTF
>NA|TRBV19|TRBJ1-2|NA|15
TGTGCCAGTAGATCCACGACAGGTGGTAACTATGGCTACACCTTC
CASRSTTGGNYGYTF
>TRBD2|TRBV9|TRBJ2-7|few|15
TGTGCCAGCAGCGTAGCCAGCGGGGAAGCCTACGAGCAGTACTTC
CASSVASGEAYEQYF
>TRBD2|TRBV6-5|TRBJ2-3|NA|16
TGTGCCAGCAGTTCATTCGGACTAGCACCCACAGATACGCAGTATTTT
CASSSFGLAPTDTQYF
>NA|TRBV19|TRBJ2-3|NA|13
TGTGCCAGTAGTATGTGGGGGAAAGATACGCAGTATTTT
CASSMWGKDTQYF
>TRBD2|TRBV29-1|TRBJ2-5|few|13
TGCAGCGTTGGGGGGGGATTCCAAGAGACCCAGTACTTC
CSVGGGFQETQYF
>NA|TRBV10-3|TRBJ2-2|few|14
TGTGCCATCAGTGAGTCCCAGGTGTCCGGGGAGCTGTTTTTT
CAISESQVSGELFF
>NA|TRBV2|TRBJ1-5|NA|15
TGTGCCAGCAGTGATAAGGGTTTGGGCAATCAGCCCCAGCATTTT
CASSDKGLGNQPQHF
>NA|TRBV7-8|TRBJ2-1|NA|14
TGTGCCAGCAGCTTAGAGCTAGCCATAAATGAGCAGTTCTTC
CASSLELAINEQFF
>NA|TRBV19|TRBJ1-4|once|13
TGTGCCAGTGAGAAGGGGGGTGGTGAAAAACTGTTTTTT
CASEKGGGEKLFF
>TRBD1|TRBV5-6|TRBJ1-2|once|14
TGTGCCAGCAGCCCACGACAGGGGGCGGGTGGCTACACCTTC
CASSPRQGAGGYTF
>NA|TRBV18|TRBJ1-3|NA|15
TGTGCCAGCTCCCCAACTGAGGGGTCTGGAAACACCATATATTTT
CASSPTEGSGNTIYF
>NA|TRBV5-1|TRBJ2-5|NA|15
TGCGCCAGCCAGCTAAAGGCCGGGACGGAAGAGACCCAGTACTTC
CASQLKAGTEETQYF
>TRBD1|TRBV6-1|TRBJ2-7|NA|13
TGTGCCAGCAGTCTGACAGGGGCCTACGAGCAGTACTTC
CASSLTGAYEQYF
>NA|TRBV5-6|TRBJ1-2|NA|16
TGTGCCAGCAGCCCAGTGGACATTCCAGCTAACTATGGCTACACCTTC
CASSPVDIPANYGYTF
>TRBD2|TRBV7-6|TRBJ2-1|NA|14
TGTGCCAGCAGCTTAGGACTAGCGCGGAATGAGCAGTTCTTC
CASSLGLARNEQFF
>NA|TRBV5-4|TRBJ2-7|NA|16
TGTGCCAGCAGCTTGGCCCAGGGACTCAACACCTACGAGCAGTACTTC
CASSLAQGLNTYEQYF
>NA|TRBV10-3|TRBJ2-3|NA|13
TGTGCCATCAGCGCGGGCAGCACAGATACGCAGTATTTT
CAISAGSTDTQYF
>NA|TRBV5-1|TRBJ2-5|NA|13
TGCGCCAGCAGCTTGGGCAGTCGGGAGACCCAGTACTTC
CASSLGSRETQYF
>TRBD1|TRBV2|TRBJ1-1|once|15
TGTGCCAGCAGAGTGGACAGGGGGTACATCACTGAAGCTTTCTTT
CASRVDRGYITEAFF
>NA|TRBV30|TRBJ2-7|NA|15
TGTGCCTGGAGTCCGCCGGGCCTCGCCGGATCCGAGCAGTACTTC
CAWSPPGLAGSEQYF
>NA|TRBV5-4|TRBJ1-1|NA|13
TGTGCCAGCAGCTTGCAGGGTACCACTGAAGCTTTCTTT
CASSLQGTTEAFF
>NA|TRBV5-6|TRBJ1-2|many|15
TGTGCCAGCAGCTTGGCCGTCGAGGGGGTCTATGGCTACACCTTC
CASSLAVEGVYGYTF
>NA|TRBV19|TRBJ1-2|NA|15
TGTGCCAGTAGTCTCCAATCGGACACAATCTATGGCTACACCTTC
CASSLQSDTIYGYTF
>NA|TRBV6-5|TRBJ2-1|NA|14
TGTGCCAGCAGTTCCCGGGAATCCAGATCGGAGCAGTTCTTC
CASSSRESRSEQFF
>NA|TRBV10-3|TRBJ1-2|NA|13
TGTGCCATCAGTGAGTCGCAGGGTGGCGGCTACACCTTC
CAISESQGGGYTF
>TRBD1|TRBV6-5|TRBJ2-3|NA|14
TGTGTCAGCAGTTCGGGACAGGGCACAGATACGCAGTATTTT
CVSSSGQGTDTQYF
>NA|TRBV6-5|TRBJ1-1|NA|14
TGTGCCAGCAGTTTCACAGAGCTGAACACTGAAGCTTTCTTT
CASSFTELNTEAFF
>NA|TRBV19|TRBJ2-2|NA|15
TGTGCCAGTAGTAAGATGGCAGCCACAGAGTCGGAGCTGTTTTTT
CASSKMAATESELFF
>NA|TRBV5-1|TRBJ1-4|NA|14
TGCGCCAGCAGCATAGGTCCAACTAATGAAAAACTGTTTTTT
CASSIGPTNEKLFF
>NA|TRBV15|TRBJ1-5|NA|16
TGTGCCACCAGCAGCTTAAGGGGATACCTAGTCCAGCCCCAGCATTTT
CATSSLRGYLVQPQHF
>NA|TRBV7-6|TRBJ1-2|NA|15
TGTGCCAGCAGCTTAGGTCCGCAGACAGACTATGGCTACACCTTC
CASSLGPQTDYGYTF
>NA|TRBV2|TRBJ1-5|NA|15
TGTGCCAGCAGTGAAGCGTTCTCGGGAAATCAGCCCCAGCATTTT
CASSEAFSGNQPQHF
>NA|TRBV6-1|TRBJ1-3|NA|15
TGTGCCAGCAGTGAATTAGAGTTCTCTGGAAACACCATATATTTT
CASSELEFSGNTIYF
>TRBD1|TRBV7-2|TRBJ2-1|few|13
TGTGCCAGCAGCCCGACCGGGACAGGTGGGCAGTTCTTC
CASSPTGTGGQFF
>NA|TRBV19|TRBJ1-1|NA|11
TGTGCCAGTAAGCAGAACACTGAAGCTTTCTTT
CASKQNTEAFF
>NA|TRBV4-1|TRBJ1-6|NA|15
TGCGCCAGCAGCCAAGAGGGCGGCAGGAGCTCACCCCTCCACTTT
CASSQEGGRSSPLHF
>NA|TRBV2|TRBJ1-1|NA|13
TGTGCCAGCAGTGCGGAAATGAACACTGAAGCTTTCTTT
CASSAEMNTEAFF
>NA|TRBV7-7|TRBJ2-7|NA|13
TGTGCTAGCAGCTTAGACTGGGCAGGGGAGCAGTACTTC
CASSLDWAGEQYF
>NA|TRBV7-9|TRBJ2-7|NA|12
TGTGCCAGCAGCTTAGTGATAGCCGAGCAGTACTTC
CASSLVIAEQYF
>TRBD1|TRBV5-8|TRBJ2-6|NA|15
TGTGCCAGCAGCGGGGACAGGGCCGGGGCCAACGTCCTGACTTTC
CASSGDRAGANVLTF
>NA|TRBV6-5|TRBJ2-5|NA|11
TGTGCCAGCGGGGGGCAAGAGACCCAGTACTTC
CASGGQETQYF
>NA|TRBV18|TRBJ1-1|NA|15
TGTGCCAGCTCACCACGGGGGGCTGAGGGAACTGAAGCTTTCTTT
CASSPRGAEGTEAFF
>TRBD1|TRBV7-9|TRBJ2-3|NA|17
TGTGCCAGCAGCTTACAGCACATTAGGGACAGAGGGAATACGCAGTATTTT
CASSLQHIRDRGNTQYF
>NA|TRBV6-5|TRBJ2-7|NA|15
TGTGCCAGCAGACAGGCCGCGGGGAGCTCCTACGAGCAGTACTTC
CASRQAAGSSYEQYF
>NA|TRBV2|TRBJ1-5|NA|15
TGTGCCAGCAGTGAAATGATGAGGGGCAATCAGCCCCAGCATTTT
CASSEMMRGNQPQHF
>NA|TRBV19|TRBJ2-7|NA|16
TGTGCCAGTAGCCCGAGGGAGGAGGGCTCCGTTTACGAGCAGTACTTC
CASSPREEGSVYEQYF
>NA|TRBV7-8|TRBJ2-7|NA|14
TGTGTCAGCAGCATCGGAGCGCAAACCTACGAGCAGTACTTC
CVSSIGAQTYEQYF